The present entry profiles one T cell receptor (beta chain) with its context. These data come from a study of blood T cell repertoires in COVID-19. In the study overall: The origin of the acute and convalescent COVID-19 samples was the United States, Italy and Spain.

Under the authors' procedure: Reference gene primer amplification yielded estimated nucleated cell counts. TCRdb's table, derived via immunoSEQ multiplex PCR, lists solely in-frame clones and lacks some. That table furnishes V, J and clone size, whereas the DNA furnished D and trimming. Of 200,000 to 300,000 clones in the sample, 88% are singletons; the top ten hold 1.2%. From germline, CDR1 is SGDLS and CDR2 YYNGEE. This CDR3 region has 15 residues. Deletions cut 2 bases from V and 2 bases from J, with 13 bases between. Sample: PBMCs or T cells enriched from blood (not recorded which). This chain connects TRBV9 to TRBJ2-5; TRBD2 is a possible D gene (6 bases). The sequence came from a woman aged 40-49 years with acute COVID-19. Here the CDR3 reads CASSVGPSVQETQYF. The CDR3 DNA is TGTGCCAGCAGCGTGGGACCTAGCGTACAAGAGACCCAGTACTTC.